This TCR beta chain came from a study of cytomegalovirus exposure and HLA in healthy donors. Background on the study: Researchers previously reported finding roughly 120 million unique TCR beta sequences from roughly 180 million T cells. Study-level results: With high specificity and sensitivity, the classifier reportedly diagnosed cytomegalovirus status.

V was trimmed by 2 bases and J by 12 bases, leaving 17 bases between them. CDR3 length: 13 residues. Germline V gene sequence: CDR1 SGHAT, CDR2 FQNNGV. Vbeta (60) and Jbeta (13) primers were used in the PCR. Sequenced by immunoSEQ multiplex PCR; TCRdb stores in-frame clones only, minus some. This sample has about 180,000 clones, with 80% found just once. A remark on this clone: Antigen specificity is unknown.

The receptor's source is a woman in her 50s in good health and CMV-seropositive. This chain links TRBV11-2 with TRBJ2-7; D might be TRBD1 (6 bases). Material: PBMCs. The CDR3 sequence: CASSLRFGPQGYF. For the CDR3, the DNA is TGTGCCAGCAGCTTAAGGTTTGGCCCACAGGGGTACTTC.